Given below is one T cell receptor beta chain in context. The antigen is undetermined. These data originate in a study of shared clonotypes between healthy human individuals. General study findings and limits: The sharing of about 5% of naive CD4 clonotypes was seen across a handful of donors.

Study processing details: Filtering differed since immunoSEQ provided only junctions, with no quality scores. Sequenced by immunoSEQ multiplex PCR; TCRdb stores in-frame clones only, minus some. Clonal size and the V and J genes are those of that table, whereas D and trimming came from the DNA. The sample records more than 2 million clones, 90% to 96% being singletons. The CDR3 sequence is 13 residues long. V lost 3 bases and J lost 2, with 9 bases in between. Germline V gives CDR1 SGHDT, CDR2 YYEEEE. The sequenced sample was naive CD4+ T cells sorted from blood. Subset described: CD45RA+ positively selected. The receptor was derived from a man aged 18 to 29 in good health. The chain is built from TRBV5-6 and TRBJ2-7; TRBD1 is a possible D gene (5 bases). This CDR3 reads CASSSRVTYEQYF. The CDR3 nucleotides read TGTGCCAGCAGCTCCAGGGTGACCTACGAGCAGTACTTC.